This passage covers 8 T cell receptor beta chains from one sample sequenced in a study of identical twins. TCRdb re-derived calls from the 5' RACE reads in MiXCR, one entry per CDR3 protein. Among a few hundred thousand distinct CDR3 sequences, 9.6% were seen once, and the ten largest hold roughly 3%. This sample also appeared in a second study, on yellow fever vaccine responses in identical twins.

Material: PBMCs. These TCRs come from a woman younger than 35 in good health.

The sample holds a few counts of this clonotype. V gene TRBV19 combines with J gene TRBJ2-1, with 7 bases lining up with TRBD2. The CDR3 covers 14 residues. The V gene end was trimmed by 5 bases and the J gene end by 7 bases; junction bases not matched to a gene: 8. Germline-derived CDR1 and CDR2 are LNHDA and SQIVND (reference sequence). CDR3 loop: CASSPRTRPNEQFF. The DNA for the CDR3 is TGTGCCAGTAGTCCGAGGACTAGACCAAATGAGCAGTTCTTC.

The chain joins TRBV11-2 to TRBJ2-6; TRBD1 agrees at 10 bases. Germline loops: CDR1 SGHAT, CDR2 FQNNGV. The CDR3 extends over 18 amino acids. Unmatched junction bases numbered 6, after V lost 2 bases and J lost 2 bases. CDR3: CASSLRPGQGPGANVLTF. In DNA form, the CDR3 reads TGTGCCAGCAGCTTAAGACCGGGACAGGGGCCTGGGGCCAACGTCCTGACTTTC.

This clonotype has at least ten counts. The genes are TRBV4-1 and TRBJ2-3, with 8 bases that match TRBD1. The CDR3 is made up of 17 amino acids. The V gene's germline CDR1 is MGHRA and CDR2 YSYEKL. Unmatched junction bases numbered 7, after V lost 2 bases and J lost 0 bases. For the CDR3, the DNA is TGCGCCAGCAGCCAACAGCCGGGACAGGATAGCACAGATACGCAGTATTTT. It encodes CASSQQPGQDSTDTQYF.

The V call is TRBV13, the J call TRBJ2-5; maybe TRBD2 (6 bases). Germline V gene lookup returns CDR1 PRHDT and CDR2 FYEKMQ (reference sequence). The CDR3 is 13 residues long. Between the trimmed V and J ends, which lost 6 bases and 2 bases, there was a span of 10 bases. CDR3 amino acids: CASSQEGQETQYF. In nucleotides, the CDR3 is TGTGCCAGCAGTCAGGAGGGACAAGAGACCCAGTACTTC. Looking up the rest from reference TRBV13 and TRBJ2-5 gives the full variable domain: AAGVIQSPRHLIKEKRETATLKCYPIPRHDTVYWYQQGPGQDPQFLISFYEKMQSDKGSIPDRFSAQQFSDYHSELNMSSLELGDSALYFCASSQEGQETQYFGPGTRLLVL.

This clonotype was seen more than once but under ten times. V and J are TRBV11-2 and TRBJ1-6; perhaps TRBD1 as D (5 bases). The CDR3 is made up of 17 amino acids. Germline V gene data show CDR1 as SGHAT and CDR2 as FQNNGV. Trimming removed 3 bases at V and 9 bases at J, with 21 bases between. The CDR3 sequence: CASSFMRGGTLGSPLHF. CDR3 in DNA: TGTGCCAGCAGCTTCATGAGAGGAGGGACCTTAGGTTCACCCCTCCACTTT.

The chain couples TRBV4-2 to TRBJ2-1, with 10 bases matching TRBD2. The CDR3 is 16 residues long. Germline V lookup: CDR1 LGHNA, CDR2 YNFKEQ. The junction had 8 bases not matched to a gene; V was cut back by 1 base and J by 8 bases. The CDR3 is CASSQGLAGAKHEQFF. The CDR3 bases are TGTGCCAGCAGCCAAGGCCTAGCGGGAGCTAAGCATGAGCAGTTCTTC.

At least ten counts were recorded for this clonotype. This chain joins TRBV7-2 and TRBJ2-1; 12 bases agree with TRBD2. V dropped 4 bases and J dropped 7; count of bases not matched to a gene: 5. Germline loops: CDR1 SGHTA, CDR2 FQGNSA. This CDR3 region has 15 residues. The CDR3 DNA follows: TGTGCCAGCAGCTCTACTAGCGGGAGGAGGAATGAGCAGTTCTTC. Protein: CASSSTSGRRNEQFF.

This clonotype appeared a few times. A junction end diverges from the germline sequence, so it may reflect a read error. The chain links TRBV5-5 to TRBJ2-3; TRBD1 might be the D (6 bases). The CDR3 has 15 amino acids. Looked up from germline, CDR1 is SGHKS and CDR2 is YYEKEE (reference sequence). The CDR3 here is CASSLDSGKAHTQYF. CDR3 bases: TGTGCCAGCAGCCTGGACAGTGGGAAGGCTCATACCCAGTATTTT.